The T cell receptor (beta chain) described here comes from a study of CD8 T cells in ankylosing spondylitis (dated 2017 in TCRdb). Turning to the overall study: To find TCR variants linked to disease, the study profiled T cell receptor beta repertoires in ankylosing spondylitis patients and healthy donors. In total, the full study cohort was made up of roughly 100 healthy donors and 25 to 30 ankylosing spondylitis patients. Samples of peripheral blood were taken, and for ankylosing spondylitis patients, synovial fluid was collected as well.

The instrument given in TCRdb is Illumina HiSeq 2500. Quantitative 5'-RACE with molecular barcodes was the method used to prepare the TCR beta libraries. The paper's processing steps were these. A new computational method based on a probabilistic model of VDJ rearrangement was used to identify disease-linked TCR variants. In-frame beta chains were kept once TCRdb had trimmed the public reads at Q25 with fastp and called clones with MiXCR. Every entry covers one CDR3 protein and lists the most common genes and DNA from its rows. The V and J calls shown here were made by TCRdb, not taken from the authors' results. Here the sample has around 220,000 distinct CDR3 sequences; about 11% occur a single time. The leading ten clones occupy 21% of the sample. A note on this clonotype: Its binding antigen is unknown. No much larger clone is present one base from it, and per-base qualities are unavailable.

The investigation overall reported the following: The disease-linked clones were reported to be significantly enriched in matched synovial fluid samples from ankylosing spondylitis patients. Some TCR beta motif variants had previously been reported in synovial fluid and blood of reactive arthritis patients, which suggested common disease-initiation mechanisms. A CD8+ phenotype was shown by the disease-linked clones, which were found at relatively low frequencies in peripheral blood. Blood from ankylosing spondylitis patients appeared to be characterized by a TCR beta motif composed of under 10 highly homologous amino acid variants.

Sample: blood, either unsorted or a sorted T cell fraction (not recorded which). This clonotype was obtained from a male donor with ankylosing spondylitis or in good health (not recorded which).

The DNA reads as follows: TGTGCCACAATGTTGGGAGGGTCAGACTACAATGAGCAGTTCTTC. Its protein is CATMLGGSDYNEQFF. The V and J segments used are TRBV6-1 and TRBJ2-1; TRBD2 matches 7 bases in the middle. From the cysteine up to the phenylalanine, the CDR3 has a length of 15 residues. Just CDR3 DNA is preserved here, 45 bases in frame from base 1. The germline V gene supplies CDR1 MNHNS and CDR2 SASEGT. Trimming accounts for 10 bases at V and 3 bases at J, while the number of junction bases matched to no gene is 12.